This T cell receptor (beta chain) is from a study of T cell responses to AZD1222 COVID-19 vaccine. With V trimmed by 5 bases and J by 0 bases, 8 bases remained unmatched. Germline V lookup: CDR1 MDHEN, CDR2 SYDVKM. This CDR3 is built from 16 residues. The table came from immunoSEQ multiplex PCR; TCRdb's copy has only in-frame clones and leaves some out. Of approximately 150,000 clones listed, approximately 88% are singletons. The sequencing used peripheral blood, collected 28 days after the second AZD1222 dose. The V and J genes are TRBV28 and TRBJ1-2, with 8 bases identical to TRBD1. The sequence was obtained from an adult who received the AZD1222 COVID-19 vaccine. The CDR3 sequence is CASSKWTGLANYGYTF. In DNA, the CDR3 is TGTGCCAGCAGTAAATGGACAGGGCTTGCTAACTATGGCTACACCTTC.